The entry below gives a single TCR beta chain sequence along with its context. Germline assignment: CDR1 MNHEY and CDR2 SVGEGT. CDR3 length equals 11 residues. V was cut by 6 bases and J by 12 bases, with 14 bases left in between. TCRdb's table, derived via immunoSEQ multiplex PCR, lists solely in-frame clones and lacks some. The sample records about 50,000 clones, roughly 88% being singletons. This entry is derived from a study of blood T cell repertoires in COVID-19. The TCR sequence derives from a woman aged 55-70 years with acute or convalescent COVID-19. The sample comprised peripheral blood. The chain employs TRBV6-2 or TRBV6-3 and TRBJ1-1; D possibly corresponds to TRBD1 (5 bases). The CDR3 is CASSHGGTPFF. CDR3 bases: TGTGCCAGCAGCCACGGGGGGACGCCTTTCTTT.